This T cell receptor (beta chain) emerged from a study of T cell repertoires in cytomegalovirus infection. Study summary: An indication of both CMV infection and matching HLA type came from public TCR beta signatures.

In TCRdb, the reads were re-called with MiXCR into one record per CDR3 protein. The sample has tens of thousands of distinct CDR3 sequences, 20% to 30% seen once. The CDR3 is 15 residues long. Trimming took 6 bases from V and 5 from J, leaving 16 bases between them. As regards this clonotype: Its antigen is not identified.

Study conclusions and caveats: Dominating the ex vivo response were HLA-C-restricted CMV-specific TCR beta clonotypes. Summed public TCR beta family frequency identified CMV carriers bearing the relevant HLA.

The rearrangement uses TRBV12-3 or TRBV12-4 and TRBJ1-4, with a tentative D call TRBD1 (6 bases). The receptor was derived from a human donor in good health (CMV status not recorded). Some clones in this sample may be carry-over from other donors' samples. Sequencing used CD8+ T cells from cultured PBMCs, obtained from culture after CMV antigen stimulation. CDR3 nucleotides: TGTGCCAGCAGGAGAACAGGGCGCGCGAATGAAAAACTGTTTTTT. Protein product: CASRRTGRANEKLFF.